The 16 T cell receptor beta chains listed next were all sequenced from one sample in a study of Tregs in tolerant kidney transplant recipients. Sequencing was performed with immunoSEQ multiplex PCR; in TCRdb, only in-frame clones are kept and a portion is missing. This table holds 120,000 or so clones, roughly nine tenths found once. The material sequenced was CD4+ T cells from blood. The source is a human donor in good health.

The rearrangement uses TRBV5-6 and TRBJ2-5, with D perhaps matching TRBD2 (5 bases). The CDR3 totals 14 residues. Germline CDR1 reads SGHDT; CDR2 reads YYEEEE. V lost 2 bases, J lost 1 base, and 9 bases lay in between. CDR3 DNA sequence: TGTGCCAGCAGCTTCACGGGGTTCCAAGAGACCCAGTACTTC. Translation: CASSFTGFQETQYF.

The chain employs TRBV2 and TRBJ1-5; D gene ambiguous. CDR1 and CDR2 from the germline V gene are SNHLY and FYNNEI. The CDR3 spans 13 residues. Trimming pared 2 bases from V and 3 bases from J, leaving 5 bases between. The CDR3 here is CASSEQFNQPQHF. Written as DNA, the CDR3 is TGTGCCAGCAGTGAACAGTTCAATCAGCCCCAGCATTTT.

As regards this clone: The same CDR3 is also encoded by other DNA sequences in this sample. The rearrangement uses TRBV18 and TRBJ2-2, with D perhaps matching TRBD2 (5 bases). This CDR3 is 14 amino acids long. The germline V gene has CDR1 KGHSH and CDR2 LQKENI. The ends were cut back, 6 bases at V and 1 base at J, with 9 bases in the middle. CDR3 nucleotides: TGTGCCAGCTCCCCCCGGGAGAACACCGGGGAGCTGTTTTTT. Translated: CASSPRENTGELFF.

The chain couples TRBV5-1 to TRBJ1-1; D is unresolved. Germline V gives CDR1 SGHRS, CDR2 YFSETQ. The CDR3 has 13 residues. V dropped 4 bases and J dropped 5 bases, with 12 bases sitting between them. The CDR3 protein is CASSKDPGTEAFF. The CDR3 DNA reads TGCGCCAGCAGCAAGGACCCGGGGACTGAAGCTTTCTTT.

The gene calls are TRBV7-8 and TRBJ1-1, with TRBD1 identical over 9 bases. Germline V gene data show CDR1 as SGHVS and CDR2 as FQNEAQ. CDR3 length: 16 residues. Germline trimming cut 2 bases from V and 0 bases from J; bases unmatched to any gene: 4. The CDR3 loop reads CASSLTGGNLNTEAFF. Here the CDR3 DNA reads TGTGCCAGCAGCTTAACAGGGGGCAACCTGAACACTGAAGCTTTCTTT.

DNA of the CDR3: TGTGCCAGCAGTCACAGTCTACGCAGGGGCACCGGGGAGCTGTTTTTT. Translation gives CASSHSLRRGTGELFF. The chain joins TRBV11-2 to TRBJ2-2, with D possibly being TRBD1 (6 bases). V lost 6 bases to trimming and J lost 4 bases, with 18 bases between them. This CDR3 contains 16 residues. Germline CDR1 is SGHAT and CDR2 is FQNNGV.

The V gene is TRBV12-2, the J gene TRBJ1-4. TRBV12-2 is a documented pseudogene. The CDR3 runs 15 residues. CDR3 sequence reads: CASRNRDSPFGKLFF. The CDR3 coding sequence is TGTGCAAGTCGCAACCGGGATTCCCCCTTTGGAAAACTGTTTTTT.

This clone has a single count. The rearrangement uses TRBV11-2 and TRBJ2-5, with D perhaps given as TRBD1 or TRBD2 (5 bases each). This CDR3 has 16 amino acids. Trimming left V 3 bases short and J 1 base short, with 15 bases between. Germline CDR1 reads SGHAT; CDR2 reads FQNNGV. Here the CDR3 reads CASSFLPPGPQETQYF. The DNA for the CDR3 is TGTGCCAGCAGCTTTCTCCCCCCGGGACCCCAAGAGACCCAGTACTTC.

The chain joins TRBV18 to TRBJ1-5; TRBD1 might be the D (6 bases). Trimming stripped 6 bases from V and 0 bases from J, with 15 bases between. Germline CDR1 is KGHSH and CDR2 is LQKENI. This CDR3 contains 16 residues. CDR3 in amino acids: CASSQGQIYSNQPQHF. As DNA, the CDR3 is TGTGCCAGCTCCCAAGGACAGATTTATAGCAATCAGCCCCAGCATTTT.

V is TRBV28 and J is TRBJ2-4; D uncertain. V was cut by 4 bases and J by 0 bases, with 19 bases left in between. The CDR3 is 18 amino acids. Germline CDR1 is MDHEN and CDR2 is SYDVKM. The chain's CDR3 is CASSSLIRTELAKNIQYF. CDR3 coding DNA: TGTGCCAGCAGTTCACTGATTCGGACGGAGCTAGCCAAAAACATTCAGTACTTC.

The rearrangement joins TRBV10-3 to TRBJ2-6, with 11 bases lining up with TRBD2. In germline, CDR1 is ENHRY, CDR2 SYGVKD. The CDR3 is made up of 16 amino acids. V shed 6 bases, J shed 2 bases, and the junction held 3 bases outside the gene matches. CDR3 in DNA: TGTGCCATCAGGATACTAGCGGGAGCTGGGGCCAACGTCCTGACTTTC. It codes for CAIRILAGAGANVLTF.

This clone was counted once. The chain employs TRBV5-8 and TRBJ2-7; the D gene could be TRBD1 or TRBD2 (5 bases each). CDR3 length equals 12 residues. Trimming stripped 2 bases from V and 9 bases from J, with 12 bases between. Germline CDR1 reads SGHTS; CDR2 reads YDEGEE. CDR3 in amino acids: CASSFPGTGQYF. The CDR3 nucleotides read TGTGCCAGCAGCTTTCCCGGGACCGGGCAGTACTTC.

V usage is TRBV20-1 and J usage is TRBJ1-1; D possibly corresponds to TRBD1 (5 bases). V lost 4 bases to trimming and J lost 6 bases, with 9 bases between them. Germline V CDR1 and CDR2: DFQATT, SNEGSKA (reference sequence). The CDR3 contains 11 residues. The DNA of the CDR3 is TGCAGTGCTATAGTCAGGGCTGAAGCTTTCTTT. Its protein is CSAIVRAEAFF.

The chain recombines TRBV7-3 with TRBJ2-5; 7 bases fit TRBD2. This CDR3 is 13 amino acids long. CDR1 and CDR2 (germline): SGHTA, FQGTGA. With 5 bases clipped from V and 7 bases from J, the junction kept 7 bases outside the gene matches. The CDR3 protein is CASSPGLGGTQYF. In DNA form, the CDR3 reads TGTGCCAGCAGCCCCGGACTAGGAGGGACCCAGTACTTC.

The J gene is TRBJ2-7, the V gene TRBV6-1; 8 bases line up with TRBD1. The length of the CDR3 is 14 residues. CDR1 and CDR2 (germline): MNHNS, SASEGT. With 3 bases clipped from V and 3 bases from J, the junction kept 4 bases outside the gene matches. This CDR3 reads CASSDSGGHYEQYF. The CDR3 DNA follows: TGTGCCAGCAGTGATTCAGGGGGCCACTACGAGCAGTACTTC.

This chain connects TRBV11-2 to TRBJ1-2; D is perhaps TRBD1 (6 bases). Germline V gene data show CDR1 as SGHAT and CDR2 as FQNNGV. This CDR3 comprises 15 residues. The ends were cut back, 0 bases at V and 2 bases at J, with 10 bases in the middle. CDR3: CASSLDLGGNYGYTF. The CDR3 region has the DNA TGTGCCAGCAGCTTAGATCTGGGGGGCAACTATGGCTACACCTTC.